One sample yielded the 27 T cell receptor beta chains listed below, sequenced in a study of shared clonotypes between healthy human individuals. Clones were sequenced by immunoSEQ multiplex PCR, and TCRdb holds only the in-frame ones, with some missing. The repertoire holds around 300,000 clones, around 86% seen once, with around 15% in the top ten. The sample consisted of memory CD8+ T cells sorted from blood. Subset reported: CD45RO+ cells pooled with CCR7-negative TemRA cells. The receptors shown here come from a man between 18 and 29 years old in good health.

This clone was counted between two and nine times. Other nucleotide sequences from this sample produce the same CDR3. This chain uses TRBV9 with TRBJ2-3; D not certain. The CDR3 covers 13 residues. Germline V lookup: CDR1 SGDLS, CDR2 YYNGEE. The V gene lost 0 bases and the J gene lost 0 bases, with 2 bases spanning the gap. CDR3 nucleotides: TGTGCCAGCAGCGTAGTTAGCACAGATACGCAGTATTTT. This codes for CASSVVSTDTQYF.

This rearrangement joins TRBV28 to TRBJ1-4; D gene uncertain. The V and J ends lost 7 bases and 8 bases respectively, with 20 bases between them. The CDR3 is made up of 15 amino acids. Germline CDR1 MDHEN, CDR2 SYDVKM. The CDR3 bases are TGTGCCAGCACTACCACCCGGGGTACAATAGAAAAACTGTTTTTT. Translating it yields CASTTTRGTIEKLFF.

The rearrangement joins TRBV10-2 to TRBJ2-7; D is possibly TRBD1 (5 bases). The CDR3 extends over 20 amino acids. The germline V and J ends were trimmed by 3 bases and 5 bases, with 32 bases remaining between them. CDR1 and CDR2 from the germline V gene are WSHSY and SAAADI. CDR3 DNA: TGCGCCAGCAGTGATCAGGGCCCAAGCGTTACTGTCCTCGACCGGAACGAGCAGTACTTC. Translating it yields CASSDQGPSVTVLDRNEQYF.

V is TRBV30 and J is TRBJ2-7; weak D call: TRBD1 (6 bases). Looked up from germline, CDR1 is GTSNPN and CDR2 is SVGIG (reference sequence). The CDR3 extends over 13 amino acids. Trimming removed 2 bases from V and 3 bases from J, with 11 bases in between. CDR3 sequence (DNA): TGTGCCTGGAGTTACAGGGTTTACTACGAGCAGTACTTC. It translates to CAWSYRVYYEQYF.

This chain connects TRBV5-1 to TRBJ1-2; 9 positions agree with TRBD1. CDR1 and CDR2 from the germline V gene are SGHRS and YFSETQ. The CDR3 length is 14 residues. The J segment lost 3 bases and the V segment lost 4 bases, leaving 4 bases of the junction unmatched. The CDR3 region is CASSPQGADYGYTF. CDR3 coding DNA: TGCGCCAGCAGCCCACAGGGGGCGGACTATGGCTACACCTTC. The whole variable domain, remainder taken from reference TRBV5-1 and TRBJ1-2, is KAGVTQTPRYLIKTRGQQVTLSCSPISGHRSVSWYQQTPGQGLQFLFEYFSETQRNKGNFPGRFSGRQFSNSRSEMNVSTLELGDSALYLCASSPQGADYGYTFGSGTRLTVV.

This chain connects TRBV6-5 to TRBJ1-2, with D maybe TRBD1 (5 bases). Trimming left V 0 bases short and J 8 bases short, with 10 bases between. CDR3 length equals 13 residues. Germline V gives CDR1 MNHEY, CDR2 SVGAGI. CDR3 sequence reads: CASSYSEGTGYTF. CDR3 sequence (DNA): TGTGCCAGCAGTTACTCCGAGGGGACCGGCTACACCTTC.

This clone has only one observation. This chain uses TRBV6-5 with TRBJ1-5, with 7 positions matching TRBD1. Trimming removed 6 bases from V and 7 bases from J; junction bases left unmatched: 9. The CDR3 spans 14 residues. From germline, CDR1 is MNHEY and CDR2 SVGAGI. CDR3 nucleotide sequence: TGTGCCAGCAGAAAACAGGGGCTGGGGCAGCCCCAGCATTTT. This gives the protein CASRKQGLGQPQHF.

The chain uses TRBV30 and TRBJ2-3; 7 bases agree with TRBD2. Trimming removed 1 base from V and 5 bases from J; junction bases left unmatched: 3. Germline values: CDR1 GTSNPN, CDR2 SVGIG (reference sequence). The CDR3 is 13 residues long. CDR3 sequence reads: CAWSGGSQDTQYF. The CDR3 DNA reads TGTGCCTGGAGTGGCGGGAGTCAAGATACGCAGTATTTT. The full variable domain, completed using reference TRBV30 and TRBJ2-3, is SQTIHQWPATLVQPVGSPLSLECTVEGTSNPNLYWYRQAAGRGLQLLFYSVGIGQISSEVPQNLSASRPQDRQFILSSKKLLLSDSGFYLCAWSGGSQDTQYFGPGTRLTVL.

This chain uses TRBV9 with TRBJ1-4; D gene ambiguous. Trimming shortened V by 0 bases and J by 5 bases, and 11 bases separated the two germline ends. The CDR3 contains 15 residues. Germline assignment: CDR1 SGDLS and CDR2 YYNGEE. CDR3 sequence (DNA): TGTGCCAGCAGCGTAGAGGCTGGGTGGAATGAAAAACTGTTTTTT. This encodes CASSVEAGWNEKLFF. The full variable domain, with the rest looked up from reference TRBV9 and TRBJ1-4, is DSGVTQTPKHLITATGQRVTLRCSPRSGDLSVYWYQQSLDQGLQFLIQYYNGEERAKGNILERFSAQQFPDLHSELNLSSLELGDSALYFCASSVEAGWNEKLFFGSGTQLSVL.

V and J are TRBV10-2 and TRBJ2-7, with D perhaps matching TRBD2 (7 bases). The CDR3 runs 16 residues. V was clipped by 6 bases and J by 3 bases, with 21 bases between them. Germline CDR1 is WSHSY and CDR2 is SAAADI. The CDR3: CASSRLGGGPHYEQYF. The CDR3 bases are TGCGCCAGCAGCCGGTTAGGGGGAGGGCCGCACTACGAGCAGTACTTC.

The V gene is TRBV2, the J gene TRBJ1-1; D gene uncertain. V gave up 0 bases and J gave up 4 bases, with 15 bases separating them. Germline CDR1 SNHLY, CDR2 FYNNEI. The CDR3 has 16 amino acids. Written as DNA, the CDR3 is TGTGCCAGCAGTGAAGCGCCCGGACCCCCGGGCACTGAAGCTTTCTTT. Translating it yields CASSEAPGPPGTEAFF.

This chain joins TRBV27 and TRBJ2-7; 10 nucleotides align to TRBD1. The CDR3 loop spans 16 amino acids. Germline V gene sequence: CDR1 MNHEY, CDR2 SMNVEV (reference sequence). With V trimmed by 6 bases and J by 2 bases, 10 bases remained unmatched. Here the CDR3 DNA reads TGTGCCAGCAGCCCCGTTGGACAGGGGGGTCCCTACGAGCAGTACTTC. Translated: CASSPVGQGGPYEQYF.

The chain combines TRBV28 with TRBJ2-7, with 10 bases fitting TRBD1. The CDR3 length is 18 residues. V trimming: 4 bases; J trimming: 0 bases; junction bases outside the gene matches: 12. CDR1 is MDHEN and CDR2 is SYDVKM in the germline V gene. In DNA form, the CDR3 reads TGTGCCAGCAGTTACCGGGACAGGGGTATCTTTTTCTCCTACGAGCAGTACTTC. It specifies CASSYRDRGIFFSYEQYF.

This rearrangement joins TRBV9 to TRBJ1-6; a possible D gene is TRBD1 (6 bases). Germline V gives CDR1 SGDLS, CDR2 YYNGEE. The CDR3 has 13 residues. The V end lost 0 bases, the J end lost 13 bases, and 11 bases lay between the germline ends. The CDR3, as DNA: TGTGCCAGCAGCGTAGCTGAGACAGGCCCCCTCCACTTT. Translating it yields CASSVAETGPLHF.

The J gene is TRBJ1-6, the V gene TRBV30; possible D gene TRBD1, 5 bases. The CDR3 spans 13 residues. Germline CDR1 reads GTSNPN; CDR2 reads SVGIG (reference sequence). The ends were cut back, 4 bases at V and 11 bases at J, with 15 bases in the middle. The CDR3 coding sequence is TGTGCCTGGACCTCCCCAGGGTTAACACCCCTCCACTTT. Its translation is CAWTSPGLTPLHF.

The chain has TRBV5-4 and TRBJ2-7; 10 bases fit TRBD1. The trim removed 5 bases at V and 5 bases at J, leaving 7 bases unmatched. The V gene's germline CDR1 is SGHNT and CDR2 YYREEE (reference sequence). CDR3 length: 14 amino acids. CDR3 nucleotide sequence: TGTGCCAGCAGGGGGACAGGGGAGAGGAACGAGCAGTACTTC. The encoded protein is CASRGTGERNEQYF. Complete variable domain (other parts from reference TRBV5-4 and TRBJ2-7): ETGVTQSPTHLIKTRGQQVTLRCSSQSGHNTVSWYQQALGQGPQFIFQYYREEENGRGNFPPRFSGLQFPNYSSELNVNALELDDSALYLCASRGTGERNEQYFGPGTRLTVT.

This clone was recorded once. The gene calls are TRBV7-8 and TRBJ2-2; 7 bases are a match to TRBD1. CDR1 SGHVS and CDR2 FQNEAQ come from the germline V gene. After removal of 5 bases from V and 6 bases from J, the junction contained 3 bases not matched to a gene. This CDR3 contains 13 residues. CDR3 sequence (DNA): TGTGCCAGCAGCGGTACAGGGGCCGGGGAGCTGTTTTTT. Encoded protein: CASSGTGAGELFF.

This clone was found once. The V gene is TRBV7-9, the J gene TRBJ2-1, with D possibly being TRBD2 (5 bases). The CDR3 spans 17 residues. CDR1 and CDR2 from the germline V gene are SEHNR and FQNEAQ (reference sequence). Trimming took 1 base from V and 0 from J, leaving 13 bases between them. CDR3 in DNA: TGTGCCAGCAGCTTAGTATCGCGCGCGGGCTCCTACAATGAGCAGTTCTTC. It translates to CASSLVSRAGSYNEQFF. Full variable domain (rest looked up from reference TRBV7-9 and TRBJ2-1): DTGVSQNPRHKITKRGQNVTFRCDPISEHNRLYWYRQTLGQGPEFLTYFQNEAQLEKSRLLSDRFSAERPKGSFSTLEIQRTEQGDSAMYLCASSLVSRAGSYNEQFFGPGTRLTVL.

The chain carries TRBV30 and TRBJ1-5; no clear D gene. Germline CDR1 GTSNPN, CDR2 SVGIG (reference sequence). V dropped 2 bases and J dropped 5 bases, with 13 bases sitting between them. The CDR3 is 14 amino acids. The CDR3 bases are TGTGCCTGGAGTCAAATTGGATCCGATCAGCCCCAGCATTTT. It is translated as CAWSQIGSDQPQHF.

The table lists this clone with a count of one. This sequence joins TRBV11-2 and TRBJ2-1; 11 bases are shared with TRBD2. This CDR3 has 18 residues. The germline V gene encodes CDR1 SGHAT and CDR2 FQNNGV. The V gene end was trimmed by 0 bases and the J gene end by 7 bases; junction bases not matched to a gene: 11. The DNA for the CDR3 is TGTGCCAGCAGCTTAGATGGTAGCGGGGGGGCCGAAGAGAATGAGCAGTTCTTC. It translates to CASSLDGSGGAEENEQFF.

The chain links TRBV7-9 to TRBJ2-5, with 12 bases matching TRBD2. After removal of 3 bases from V and 4 bases from J, the junction contained 6 bases not matched to a gene. Germline assignment: CDR1 SEHNR and CDR2 FQNEAQ (reference sequence). This CDR3 has 16 residues. The CDR3 DNA sequence: TGTGCCAGCAGCTTGTCTAGCGGGAGGGGAGGAGAGACCCAGTACTTC. This gives the protein CASSLSSGRGGETQYF.

This clone was found once. The chain recombines TRBV4-1 with TRBJ1-1, with TRBD1 as a possible D gene (5 bases). CDR1 is MGHRA, CDR2 YSYEKL, per germline. This CDR3 comprises 14 residues. The germline V and J ends were trimmed by 2 bases and 3 bases, with 10 bases remaining between them. For the CDR3, the DNA is TGCGCCAGCAGCCAACCGGGGGGGTACACTGAAGCTTTCTTT. This translates into CASSQPGGYTEAFF.

J is TRBJ2-1 and V is TRBV4-1; D gene unclear. Germline CDR1 MGHRA, CDR2 YSYEKL. This CDR3 is 12 amino acids long. V lost 0 bases and J lost 10, with 7 bases in between. The CDR3 loop is CASSQDLSEQFF. CDR3 in DNA: TGCGCCAGCAGCCAAGACCTCTCGGAGCAGTTCTTC.

V and J are TRBV29-1 and TRBJ2-1, with 10 nucleotides matching TRBD1. The CDR3 contains 12 residues. Germline loops: CDR1 SQVTM, CDR2 ANQGSEA. The DNA for the CDR3 is TGCAGTCCGGGACAGGGGCTTCTTGAGCAGTTCTTC. Translated, it gives CSPGQGLLEQFF.

The V call is TRBV9, the J call TRBJ2-5; 8 bases are shared with TRBD2. The length of the CDR3 is 15 residues. Germline loops: CDR1 SGDLS, CDR2 YYNGEE. V lost 2 bases, J lost 1 base, and 4 bases stayed unmatched. The CDR3 DNA sequence: TGTGCCAGCAGCGTGGGACTAGAAGTCCAAGAGACCCAGTACTTC. Protein sequence: CASSVGLEVQETQYF.

In nucleotides, the CDR3 is TGCAGCGTTGAACGTCCGGAGAGCATCTACAATGAGCAGTTCTTC. Protein: CSVERPESIYNEQFF. V gene TRBV29-1 combines with J gene TRBJ2-1, with D uncertain. Germline loops: CDR1 SQVTM, CDR2 ANQGSEA. The germline V and J ends were trimmed by 2 bases and 3 bases, with 14 bases remaining between them. The CDR3 runs to 15 residues.

The chain links TRBV7-6 to TRBJ1-1; unclear D gene. Germline loops: CDR1 SGHVS, CDR2 FNYEAQ. V gave up 1 base and J gave up 7 bases, with 7 bases separating them. This CDR3 contains 12 residues. The CDR3 region has the DNA TGTGCCAGCAGCTTAGGAGCAGGTGAAGCTTTCTTT. Encoded protein: CASSLGAGEAFF.